This T cell receptor (beta chain) was profiled in a study of shared clonotypes between healthy human individuals. This clone is a singleton in its sample. The repertoire was sequenced with immunoSEQ multiplex PCR; TCRdb's copy has only in-frame clones and lacks some. The top ten clones hold approximately 0.5% of a sample with 800,000 to 1,200,000 clones, around 78% of them seen once. This TCR derives from a man between 18 and 29 years old in good health. Some clones in this sample may be carry-over from other donors' samples. The sequenced sample was memory CD4+ T cells from PBMCs. Indicated subset: CD45RA-negative fraction.

The CDR3 loop is CASKAGQDNSPLHF. The DNA for the CDR3 is TGTGCCAGCAAGGCGGGACAGGATAATTCACCCCTCCACTTT. V is TRBV28 and J is TRBJ1-6; 8 bases map to TRBD1. The CDR3 length is 14 residues. Per the germline V gene, CDR1 is MDHEN and CDR2 is SYDVKM. The V and J ends lost 7 bases and 5 bases, in that order; junction bases with no gene match: 4.